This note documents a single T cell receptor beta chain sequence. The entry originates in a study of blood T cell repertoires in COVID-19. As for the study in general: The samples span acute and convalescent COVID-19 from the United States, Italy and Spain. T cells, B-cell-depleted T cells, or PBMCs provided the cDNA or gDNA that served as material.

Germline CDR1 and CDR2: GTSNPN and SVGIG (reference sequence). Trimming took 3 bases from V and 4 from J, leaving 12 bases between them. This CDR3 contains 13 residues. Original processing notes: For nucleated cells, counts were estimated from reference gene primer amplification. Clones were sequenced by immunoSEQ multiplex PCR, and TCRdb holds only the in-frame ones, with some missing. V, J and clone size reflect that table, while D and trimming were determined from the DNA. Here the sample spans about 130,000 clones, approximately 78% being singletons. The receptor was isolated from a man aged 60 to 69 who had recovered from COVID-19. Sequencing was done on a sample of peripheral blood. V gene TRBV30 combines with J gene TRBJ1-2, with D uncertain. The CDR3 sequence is CAWRRSESYGYTF. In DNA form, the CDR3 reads TGTGCCTGGAGACGTAGCGAATCCTATGGCTACACCTTC.